This TCR beta chain was found in a study of blood T cell repertoires in COVID-19. Study overall: T cells, B-cell-depleted T cells, or PBMCs provided the cDNA or gDNA that served as material.

Cohort allocation depended upon clinical history that participants reported. Cohort 3 donors counted as recovered after two negative PCRs, clearance, or resolved symptoms. Germline CDR1 LNHDA, CDR2 SQIVND (reference sequence). The CDR3 covers 16 residues. Trimming left V 1 base short and J 7 bases short, with 19 bases between. In the authors' methods: For nucleated cells, counts were estimated from reference gene primer amplification. Generated by immunoSEQ multiplex PCR, the TCRdb table keeps only in-frame clones and is missing some. That table is the source of V, J and clone size, and D and trimming were worked out from the DNA. Seen here are over 150,000 clones, around 80% observed once, and the top ten hold roughly 3.5%.

This TCR derives from a woman in her sixties who had recovered from COVID-19. The chain joins TRBV19 to TRBJ1-1, with D hard to call. The sample was PBMCs or T cells enriched from blood (not recorded which). The CDR3 bases are TGTGCCAGTAGTATAGGCCTCACAACCGGTCGGGGTGAAGCTTTCTTT. This translates into CASSIGLTTGRGEAFF.